Each of the 15 T cell receptor delta chains below was sequenced from the same sample in a study of Vδ1+ human thymocytes (dated by TCRdb to 2016 to 2019). These receptors' antigens are unknown. What the study reported, not specific to this receptor: The thymic TRG and TRD repertoires appeared highly polyclonal, with Gaussian CDR3 length distributions, in contrast to the oligoclonal repertoires of peripheral blood.

Sequencing was carried out with an Illumina MiSeq. RNA was isolated using the RNeasy mini kit, and reverse transcription was performed with Superscript III. Multiplex PCR was used to generate CDR3 amplicons, with pooled V-gene forward primers and a constant-region reverse primer carrying Illumina adaptor overhangs. After TCRdb called clones again from the public reads with CATT, rows with identical DNA were merged. This sample lists more than 50,000 delta-chain clones; roughly 15% were detected once. The top ten hold about 0.4% of the sample. The specimen was Vdelta1+ gamma-delta thymocytes from the thymus. Interpreted using the paper, the cell subset or site label stands for: FACS-sorted CD3+ TCRalphabeta- TCRVdelta1+ TCRVdelta2- thymocytes. These receptors were collected from a girl under three years old who had congenital heart surgery.

This clone was picked up a small number of times. The V and J genes are TRDV1 and TRDJ1, with 9 nucleotides matching TRDD3. This CDR3 spans 22 amino acids. CDR1 TSWWSYY and CDR2 QGS come from the germline V gene. V shed 3 bases and J 2 bases; nucleotides not matched to a gene: 25. This CDR3 reads CALGDSTDWGTTTRGGTDKLIF. Written as DNA, the CDR3 is TGTGCTCTTGGGGACTCTACTGACTGGGGGACCACTACCCGAGGTGGGACCGATAAACTCATCTTT.

The sample holds a few counts of this clone. The chain employs TRDV1 and TRDJ1; D call uncertain. Trimming stripped 2 bases from V and 0 bases from J, with 19 bases between. This CDR3 has 18 residues. Germline V gives CDR1 TSWWSYY, CDR2 QGS. Here the CDR3 DNA reads TGTGCTCTTGGGGAATCACGACGGGCCCCGACGTACACCGATAAACTCATCTTT. Amino acid sequence: CALGESRRAPTYTDKLIF.

The chain combines TRDV1 with TRDJ1; TRDD3 agrees at 12 bases. The CDR3 loop spans 22 amino acids. The germline V gene has CDR1 TSWWSYY and CDR2 QGS. The V and J ends lost 7 bases and 2 bases, in that order; junction bases with no gene match: 26. In DNA form, the CDR3 reads TGTGCTCTTGTGTTCAACCTCAGGGTAAAGGGGCAACTGGGGGATACTACCGATAAACTCATCTTT. It translates to CALVFNLRVKGQLGDTTDKLIF.

The J gene is TRDJ1, the V gene TRDV2; no reliable D call. Trimming stripped 8 bases from V and 0 bases from J, with 12 bases between. CDR1 is GEAIGNYY and CDR2 is EKD in the germline V gene. This CDR3 is built from 13 residues. CDR3 protein: CASRFGYTDKLIF. The DNA for the CDR3 is TGTGCCTCTCGATTTGGGTACACCGATAAACTCATCTTT.

This clone was seen only once. The rearrangement links TRDV1 to TRDJ1; 10 nucleotides agree with TRDD3. Germline CDR1 reads TSWWSYY; CDR2 reads QGS. The trim removed 4 bases at V and 7 bases at J, leaving 15 bases unmatched. The CDR3 has 17 amino acids. This CDR3 reads CALGVPRGGGIRLKLIF. As DNA, the CDR3 is TGTGCTCTTGGGGTCCCCCGAGGAGGGGGGATACGCCTTAAACTCATCTTT.

The V gene is TRDV1, the J gene TRDJ1; 9 bases agree with TRDD3. The CDR3 covers 22 residues. V was pared by 0 bases and J by 0 bases, with 20 bases of the junction left unmatched. The germline gives CDR1 TSWWSYY, CDR2 QGS. CDR3 amino acids: CALGELRVSGLGDLRYTDKLIF. In nucleotides, the CDR3 is TGTGCTCTTGGGGAACTAAGGGTTAGTGGGCTGGGGGATTTGAGGTACACCGATAAACTCATCTTT.

This clone came up a few times. One end of the junction fails to match germline, which may point to a read error. The genes are TRDV1 and TRDJ1, with 12 bases lining up with TRDD3. The CDR3 loop spans 23 amino acids. Germline assignment: CDR1 TSWWSYY and CDR2 QGS. For the CDR3, the DNA is TGTGCCCTTGGGGAATCATTCTTGATCGACCGAATACTGGGGGATACTCTCACCGATAAACTCATCTTT. This sequence encodes CALGESFLIDRILGDTLTDKLIF.

V usage is TRDV1 and J usage is TRDJ1; D perhaps matches TRDD2 (6 bases). The CDR3 runs 22 residues. With 1 base removed from V and 0 bases from J, the gap between germline ends came to 30 bases. Germline values: CDR1 TSWWSYY, CDR2 QGS. The CDR3 sequence: CALGERSPPTPEGTDHTDKLIF. The CDR3 region has the DNA TGTGCTCTTGGGGAACGGTCCCCTCCTACCCCTGAGGGGACCGACCACACCGATAAACTCATCTTT.

The chain carries TRDV1 and TRDJ1; 9 bases agree with TRDD3. The CDR3 is 14 residues long. The V segment lost 1 base and the J segment 11 bases; nucleotides outside the gene matches: 8. Germline loops: CDR1 TSWWSYY, CDR2 QGS. The CDR3 bases are TGTGCTCTTGGGGAACCAAAGGGGATACGCAGGCTCATCTTT. Amino acids: CALGEPKGIRRLIF.

This sequence joins TRDV1 and TRDJ1; 8 nucleotides align to TRDD3. Germline values: CDR1 TSWWSYY, CDR2 QGS. V lost 2 bases, J lost 1 base, and 18 bases stayed unmatched. The CDR3 extends over 20 amino acids. Here the CDR3 reads CALGEVPGATGGKGTDKLIF. The CDR3 coding sequence is TGTGCTCTTGGGGAAGTGCCGGGTGCCACTGGGGGGAAGGGCACCGATAAACTCATCTTT.

The chain joins TRDV1 to TRDJ1; 13 positions agree with TRDD3. Germline CDR1 and CDR2: TSWWSYY and QGS. J gave up 5 bases and V 5 bases, and 17 bases lay outside the gene matches. The CDR3 covers 19 residues. The CDR3 reads CALGPLRSVYWGIRDKLIF. In DNA form, the CDR3 reads TGTGCTCTTGGGCCCTTACGATCCGTCTACTGGGGGATACGAGATAAACTCATCTTT.

The chain links TRDV1 to TRDJ1, with 7 bases matching TRDD2. From germline, CDR1 is TSWWSYY and CDR2 QGS. This CDR3 has 21 amino acids. Trimming took 3 bases from V and 11 from J; bases not matched to a gene: 33. The CDR3 here is CALGDSAPINFLPVPRVFLIF. In nucleotides, the CDR3 is TGTGCTCTTGGGGACTCCGCCCCGATCAATTTCCTACCAGTACCCCGGGTATTTCTCATCTTT.

This clone was seen more than once but under ten times. This chain joins TRDV1 and TRDJ1; TRDD3 matches at 8 bases. Germline CDR1 and CDR2: TSWWSYY and QGS. V shed 6 bases, J shed 2 bases, and the junction held 17 bases outside the gene matches. This CDR3 contains 18 residues. CDR3 bases: TGTGCTCTTGGCGCCCGCTCTATTCCTGGGGGACTTACCGATAAACTCATCTTT. It codes for CALGARSIPGGLTDKLIF.

This clone was detected ten times or more. The gene calls are TRDV2 and TRDJ3, with 9 bases matching TRDD3. CDR1 is GEAIGNYY and CDR2 is EKD in the germline V gene. V lost 4 bases, J lost 0 bases, and 6 bases stayed unmatched. The length of the CDR3 is 18 residues. CDR3 coding DNA: TGTGCCTGTGATACTGGGGGAAGAAGCTCCTGGGACACCCGACAGATGTTTTTC. As protein: CACDTGGRSSWDTRQMFF.

The chain uses TRDV1 and TRDJ1; D unclear. CDR3 length: 16 amino acids. CDR1 is TSWWSYY, CDR2 QGS, per germline. V dropped 3 bases and J dropped 0 bases, with 14 bases sitting between them. CDR3 region: CALGDPMGPYTDKLIF. DNA for the CDR3: TGTGCTCTTGGGGATCCAATGGGTCCGTACACCGATAAACTCATCTTT.